The 20 T cell receptor beta chains below come from one sample, sequenced in a study of T and B cells in COVID-19 patients. TRB was amplified from approximately 250-500 ng of blood genomic DNA. BIOMED2 TRB-A/B primer pools were used in multiplex TRB PCR. TCRdb fed the multiplex PCR reads into MiXCR, producing one record per CDR3 protein. The sample lists 20,000 to 25,000 distinct CDR3 sequences, about 30% occurring once. The sample comprised blood. These receptor sequences come from a human donor who had recovered from COVID-19.

The J gene is TRBJ1-2, the V gene TRBV5-5; D might be TRBD1 (5 bases). The CDR3 is made up of 12 amino acids. V was trimmed by 0 bases and J by 5 bases, leaving 5 bases between them. Per the germline V gene, CDR1 is SGHKS and CDR2 is YYEKEE (reference sequence). Here the CDR3 reads CASSLGQYGYTF. The CDR3 coding sequence is TGTGCCAGCAGCTTGGGACAGTATGGCTACACCTTC.

This clonotype was picked up a small number of times. This rearrangement joins TRBV7-9 to TRBJ2-1; TRBD2 is a possible D gene (6 bases). The CDR3 loop spans 19 amino acids. The V end was cut by 3 bases, the J end by 6 bases, with 27 bases between. Germline CDR1 reads SEHNR; CDR2 reads FQNEAQ (reference sequence). CDR3 DNA: TGTGCCAGCAGCTTCTCGCGGGGAGCAGGGACCTTACTTAGCAATGAGCAGTTCTTC. Protein product: CASSFSRGAGTLLSNEQFF.

V and J are TRBV5-1 and TRBJ2-1; 8 nucleotides match TRBD1. V lost 5 bases, J lost 6 bases, and 4 bases stayed unmatched. This CDR3 is built from 13 residues. Germline CDR1 SGHRS, CDR2 YFSETQ. CDR3 bases: TGCGCCAGCAGATTTCAGGGGGCCAATGAGCAGTTCTTC. Its translation: CASRFQGANEQFF.

In its sample, this clonotype is medium-sized. The J gene is TRBJ2-2, the V gene TRBV5-5; 8 positions agree with TRBD1. The CDR3 runs 16 residues. Germline V CDR1 and CDR2: SGHKS, YYEKEE (reference sequence). Trimming at V came to 4 bases and at J to 5 bases, leaving 10 bases not matched to a gene. CDR3 in amino acids: CASSQSGTGRTGELFF. As DNA, the CDR3 is TGTGCCAGCAGCCAATCCGGGACAGGCAGGACCGGGGAGCTGTTTTTT.

The chain has TRBV2 and TRBJ2-3, with 11 nucleotides matching TRBD2. CDR3 length equals 15 residues. V was pared by 4 bases and J by 5 bases, with 5 bases of the junction left unmatched. Germline assignment: CDR1 SNHLY and CDR2 FYNNEI. The CDR3 DNA sequence: TGTGCCAGCAGTGGTAGCGGGGGGGCGGGAGATACGCAGTATTTT. It codes for CASSGSGGAGDTQYF.

This clonotype was seen ten or more times. This sequence joins TRBV5-1 and TRBJ2-2; weak D call: TRBD1 (6 bases). The germline V gene encodes CDR1 SGHRS and CDR2 YFSETQ. Trimming removed 6 bases at V and 3 bases at J, with 15 bases between. The CDR3 consists of 15 residues. CDR3 bases: TGCGCCAGCACCCAACAGGGTCGGGACACCGGGGAGCTGTTTTTT. Translating gives CASTQQGRDTGELFF.

The rearrangement uses TRBV4-2 and TRBJ1-2, with no clear D. The V gene lost 5 bases and the J gene lost 5 bases, with 15 bases spanning the gap. Per germline, CDR1 LGHNA and CDR2 YNFKEQ. The CDR3 sequence is 14 residues long. The CDR3 DNA reads TGTGCCAGCAGCTCGAGGGAGGGCGGGTATGGCTACACCTTC. Translated, it gives CASSSREGGYGYTF.

This clonotype showed up just a few times. This sequence joins TRBV6-4 and TRBJ1-2; tentatively, D is TRBD1 (6 bases). The CDR3 loop spans 15 amino acids. CDR1 and CDR2 (germline): MRHNA, SNTAGT. The V end was cut by 3 bases, the J end by 0 bases, with 11 bases between. CDR3 in amino acids: CASSEQGGSNYGYTF. The CDR3 DNA reads TGTGCCAGCAGTGAACAAGGGGGGTCTAACTATGGCTACACCTTC.

This clonotype is medium-sized in the sample. The V and J genes are TRBV15 and TRBJ2-1; TRBD1 is a possible D gene (5 bases). The CDR3 is 13 amino acids. V shed 8 bases and J shed 4 bases, with 12 bases lying between them. CDR1 and CDR2 (germline): LNHNV, YYDKDF (reference sequence). The CDR3 nucleotides read TGTGCCACCGAGTGGGGCACGTACAATGAGCAGTTCTTC. Residues: CATEWGTYNEQFF.

This clonotype was observed at least ten times. V gene TRBV19 combines with J gene TRBJ1-1; 7 bases match TRBD1. This CDR3 is built from 14 residues. Germline lookup yields CDR1 LNHDA and CDR2 SQIVND (reference sequence). V dropped 7 bases and J dropped 4; count of bases not matched to a gene: 9. DNA of the CDR3: TGTGCCAGTAAGGTCGACAGGGCGGGCACTGAAGCTTTCTTT. Residues: CASKVDRAGTEAFF.

V gene TRBV5-5 combines with J gene TRBJ1-6; possibly TRBD1 for D (5 bases). V was shortened by 4 bases and J by 7 bases, with 12 bases between the two germline ends. Germline-derived CDR1 and CDR2 are SGHKS and YYEKEE (reference sequence). The CDR3 sequence is 14 residues long. The CDR3 sequence is CASSRDRSNSPLHF. The CDR3 DNA is TGTGCCAGCAGCCGGGACCGCTCGAATTCACCCCTCCACTTT.

The CDR3 region has the DNA TGTGCCAGCACAAGCGATAGAGCTGTCTCTGGAAACACCATATATTTT. Translated, it gives CASTSDRAVSGNTIYF. The J gene is TRBJ1-3, the V gene TRBV6-2 or TRBV6-3, with unresolved D. V was clipped by 7 bases and J by 0 bases, with 16 bases between them. This CDR3 is built from 16 residues. CDR1 is MNHEY, CDR2 SVGEGT, per germline.

This clonotype showed up many times. The J gene is TRBJ2-1, the V gene TRBV6-5; 7 bases map to TRBD1. This CDR3 is 12 amino acids long. Germline trimming cut 5 bases from V and 11 bases from J; bases unmatched to any gene: 6. Germline CDR1 is MNHEY and CDR2 is SVGAGI. The CDR3 DNA sequence: TGTGCCAGCAGTCCTCCGGGACAGAAGCAGTTCTTC. Its protein product is CASSPPGQKQFF.

The chain employs TRBV6-1 and TRBJ2-7; 9 bases are a match to TRBD2. V dropped 9 bases and J dropped 7; count of bases not matched to a gene: 10. Germline assignment: CDR1 MNHNS and CDR2 SASEGT. This CDR3 contains 13 residues. CDR3 DNA: TGTGCCAGTAGGGCTAGCGGGGTTGGGGAGCAGTACTTC. Translated, it gives CASRASGVGEQYF.

J is TRBJ2-3 and V is TRBV13; 10 bases match TRBD2. Germline V gives CDR1 PRHDT, CDR2 FYEKMQ (reference sequence). The CDR3 totals 16 residues. V lost 3 bases, J lost 4 bases, and 7 bases stayed unmatched. The CDR3, as DNA: TGTGCCAGCAGCTTGGCCGCTAGCGGGGGATCAGATACGCAGTATTTT. It yields the protein CASSLAASGGSDTQYF.

In this sample, this clonotype turned up many times. The chain combines TRBV15 with TRBJ2-7, with 7 bases identical to TRBD1. The length of the CDR3 is 15 residues. V was pared by 2 bases and J by 2 bases, with 6 bases of the junction left unmatched. Germline lookup yields CDR1 LNHNV and CDR2 YYDKDF (reference sequence). Here the CDR3 reads CATSRSRDRPYEQYF. CDR3 nucleotide sequence: TGTGCCACCAGCAGAAGCCGGGACAGACCCTACGAGCAGTACTTC.

Ten or more counts support this clonotype. The genes are TRBV18 and TRBJ2-3, with D possibly being TRBD1 (6 bases). The CDR3 contains 13 residues. Trimming took 4 bases from V and 6 from J, leaving 11 bases between them. Per the germline V gene, CDR1 is KGHSH and CDR2 is LQKENI. CDR3 in amino acids: CASSRGGQDTQYF. The DNA for the CDR3 is TGTGCCAGCTCACGTGGAGGACAGGATACGCAGTATTTT.

There are many counts of this clonotype. The chain is built from TRBV6-5 and TRBJ1-6; perhaps TRBD1 as D (6 bases). CDR3 size: 13 residues. CDR1 MNHEY and CDR2 SVGAGI come from the germline V gene. Between the trimmed V and J ends, which lost 6 bases and 9 bases, there was a span of 12 bases. For the CDR3, the DNA is TGTGCCAGCAGAAGGGGGGCGCTTTCACCCCTCCACTTT. Its translation: CASRRGALSPLHF.

The CDR3 DNA reads TGTGCCAGCTCACCGCGGGAATCAGCTTACGAGCAGTACTTC. Amino acid sequence: CASSPRESAYEQYF. The gene calls are TRBV18 and TRBJ2-7; possibly TRBD2 for D (6 bases). Germline-derived CDR1 and CDR2 are KGHSH and LQKENI. The ends were cut back, 3 bases at V and 4 bases at J, with 13 bases in the middle. This CDR3 contains 14 residues.

This clonotype was seen only a few times. The V gene is TRBV19, the J gene TRBJ1-5; D call uncertain. Germline V gene data show CDR1 as LNHDA and CDR2 as SQIVND (reference sequence). This CDR3 spans 17 amino acids. V was cut by 0 bases and J by 0 bases, with 12 bases left in between. The CDR3 coding sequence is TGTGCCAGTAGTATAGAGTCAGGCCGTATTAGCAATCAGCCCCAGCATTTT. Encoded protein: CASSIESGRISNQPQHF.